This TCR beta chain was sequenced during a study of shared clonotypes between healthy human individuals. Across the study: Each donor's CD4 naive and CD4 memory cells filled three plates apiece, CD8 naive two, and CD8 memory one.

TCRdb keeps only in-frame clones here, not all; method: immunoSEQ multiplex PCR. The sample lists fewer than 1 million clones, roughly 96% occurring once. The V end lost 5 bases, the J end lost 2 bases, and 7 bases lay between the germline ends. This CDR3 region has 11 residues. The germline V gene has CDR1 SQVTM and CDR2 ANQGSEA. This clone was seen only once. CD45RO-negative cells were positively selected for CCR7, leaving out terminally differentiated effector memory CD45RA+ cells. The sample comprised naive CD8+ T cells sorted from blood. The V and J genes are TRBV29-1 and TRBJ2-7; D might be TRBD2 (5 bases). The TCR originated in a young man in good health. The CDR3 DNA sequence: TGCAGCGTTCGGACTCCCTACGAGCAGTACTTC. Translated, it gives CSVRTPYEQYF.